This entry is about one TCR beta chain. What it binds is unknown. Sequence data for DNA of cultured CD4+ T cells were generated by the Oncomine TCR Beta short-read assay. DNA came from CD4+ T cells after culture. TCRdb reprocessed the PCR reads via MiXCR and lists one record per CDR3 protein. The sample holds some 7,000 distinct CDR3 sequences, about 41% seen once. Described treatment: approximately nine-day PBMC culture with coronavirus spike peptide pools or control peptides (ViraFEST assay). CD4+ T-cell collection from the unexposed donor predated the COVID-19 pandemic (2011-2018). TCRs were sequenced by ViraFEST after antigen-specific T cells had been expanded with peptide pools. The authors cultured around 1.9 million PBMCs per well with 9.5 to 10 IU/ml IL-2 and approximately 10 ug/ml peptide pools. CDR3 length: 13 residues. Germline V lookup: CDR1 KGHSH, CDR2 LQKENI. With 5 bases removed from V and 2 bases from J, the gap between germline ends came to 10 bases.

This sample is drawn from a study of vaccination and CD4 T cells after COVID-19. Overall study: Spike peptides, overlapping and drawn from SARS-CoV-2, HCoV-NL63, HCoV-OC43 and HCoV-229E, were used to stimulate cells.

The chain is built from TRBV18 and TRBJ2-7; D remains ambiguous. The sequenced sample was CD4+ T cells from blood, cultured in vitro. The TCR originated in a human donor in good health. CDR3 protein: CASSLHPTYEQYF. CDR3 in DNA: TGTGCCAGCTCATTGCACCCAACCTACGAGCAGTACTTC.